This T cell receptor (beta chain) was documented in a study of shared clonotypes between healthy human individuals. CD8 cells classed as naive were CD45RO-negative and positively selected for CCR7, excluding terminally differentiated effector memory CD45RA+ cells. Produced via immunoSEQ multiplex PCR; TCRdb's table is partial and in-frame only. Of around 580,000 clones in the sample, more than 95% are singletons; the top ten hold more than 0.3%. Germline V gene data show CDR1 as LNHDA and CDR2 as SQIVND (reference sequence). The length of the CDR3 is 14 residues. V dropped 5 bases and J dropped 4 bases, with 12 bases sitting between them.

The specimen was naive CD8+ T cells sorted from blood. The rearrangement links TRBV19 to TRBJ2-1; either TRBD1 or TRBD2 may fit D (7 bases each). This TCR was recovered from a man under 40 in good health. CDR3 in DNA: TGTGCCAGTAGTCGACAGGGACTATACAATGAGCAGTTCTTC. Amino acid sequence: CASSRQGLYNEQFF.